The 21 T cell receptor beta chains listed next were all sequenced from one sample in a study of T cells in Graves' hyperthyroidism and ophthalmopathy. TCR beta CDR3 region amplification was performed from RNA transcripts. The HTBI set primed first-round TCR CDR3 RT-PCR. Each CDR3 protein gets one entry after TCRdb re-called the multiplex PCR reads with MiXCR. The data contain approximately 600,000 distinct CDR3 sequences, roughly 14% of them seen just once; the ten biggest clones take up more than 5%. Source material: blood. These receptors all come from a woman aged 30 to 39 with Graves' hyperthyroidism that later progressed to Graves' ophthalmopathy.

Many counts were recorded for this clonotype. The DNA of the CDR3 is TGTGCCAGCAGCCCCGCCTTGATACCCGGGGAGCTGTTTTTT. This codes for CASSPALIPGELFF. The V call is TRBV3-1, the J call TRBJ2-2; D is unresolved. This CDR3 contains 14 residues. Trimming removed 4 bases at V and 6 bases at J, with 12 bases between. Per germline, CDR1 LGHDT and CDR2 YNNKEL (reference sequence). Supplemented by reference TRBV3-1 and TRBJ2-2, the full variable domain reads DTAVSQTPKYLVTQMGNDKSIKCEQNLGHDTMYWYKQDSKKFLKIMFSYNNKELIINETVPNRFSPKSPDKAHLNLHINSLELGDSAVYFCASSPALIPGELFFGEGSRLTVL.

The table lists this clonotype with many counts. This chain connects TRBV27 to TRBJ2-3; TRBD2 matches 13 bases. CDR1 and CDR2 from the germline V gene are MNHEY and SMNVEV (reference sequence). J lost 5 bases, V lost 11 bases, and 10 bases had no gene match. CDR3 length: 15 residues. CDR3 region: CAASSGLAGRDTQYF. The CDR3 DNA sequence: TGTGCCGCCTCGTCGGGACTAGCGGGACGAGATACGCAGTATTTT.

This clonotype was counted a few times. This chain links TRBV19 with TRBJ1-1; D may be TRBD1 (6 bases). Looked up from germline, CDR1 is LNHDA and CDR2 is SQIVND (reference sequence). The length of the CDR3 is 13 residues. The V gene lost 11 bases and the J gene lost 0 bases, with 13 bases spanning the gap. CDR3 region: CASKTGMNTEAFF. The DNA of the CDR3 is TGTGCCTCCAAGACAGGAATGAACACTGAAGCTTTCTTT. The full variable domain, with the rest looked up from reference TRBV19 and TRBJ1-1, is DGGITQSPKYLFRKEGQNVTLSCEQNLNHDAMYWYRQDPGQGLRLIYYSQIVNDFQKGDIAEGYSVSREKKESFPLTVTSAQKNPTAFYLCASKTGMNTEAFFGQGTRLTVV.

The genes are TRBV5-1 and TRBJ1-5; the match to TRBD1 covers 8 bases. The V gene end was trimmed by 4 bases and the J gene end by 9 bases; junction bases not matched to a gene: 12. CDR1 SGHRS and CDR2 YFSETQ come from the germline V gene. The CDR3 sequence is 15 residues long. The CDR3 reads CASSPGGVISRPQHF. The CDR3 DNA sequence: TGCGCCAGCAGCCCAGGGGGCGTGATAAGTCGGCCCCAGCATTTT.

This clonotype came up many times. The chain recombines TRBV5-1 with TRBJ2-3; 9 bases line up with TRBD2. J gave up 5 bases and V 4 bases, and 11 bases lay outside the gene matches. CDR1 is SGHRS and CDR2 is YFSETQ in the germline V gene. The CDR3 sequence is 16 residues long. CDR3 DNA sequence: TGCGCCAGCAGCCCGGGACTAGCTCATGAGGTAGATACGCAGTATTTT. Translating gives CASSPGLAHEVDTQYF.

This clonotype was observed a handful of times. This chain uses TRBV19 with TRBJ2-3, with D perhaps TRBD1 or TRBD2 (7 bases each). The CDR3 loop spans 15 amino acids. The V gene lost 5 bases and the J gene lost 5 bases, with 17 bases spanning the gap. Germline V gene lookup returns CDR1 LNHDA and CDR2 SQIVND (reference sequence). For the CDR3, the DNA is TGTGCCAGTAGTTGGTTCGGCAGGGGGGGAGATACGCAGTATTTT. Translated: CASSWFGRGGDTQYF.

This clonotype has a count of ten or more. This chain uses TRBV7-2 with TRBJ1-2; D remains ambiguous. Trimming removed 5 bases from V and 2 bases from J, with 15 bases in between. The CDR3 is made up of 15 amino acids. Germline V gives CDR1 SGHTA, CDR2 FQGNSA. The CDR3 here is CASSQRRETNYGYTF. The CDR3 bases are TGTGCCAGCAGCCAAAGACGGGAAACAAACTATGGCTACACCTTC.

For this clonotype: The junction shows a germline mismatch at one end, possibly a read error. The chain employs TRBV12-5 and TRBJ2-7; D might be TRBD2 (6 bases). The CDR3 runs 15 residues. Germline CDR1 and CDR2: LGHNT and FRNRAP. CDR3 region: CAGGSSSGFSYEQYF. In DNA form, the CDR3 reads TGTGCTGGTGGTTCGTCCAGCGGGTTCTCCTACGAGCAGTACTTC.

V is TRBV19 and J is TRBJ2-2, with 7 bases that match TRBD1. V lost 4 bases to trimming and J lost 6 bases; unmatched junction nucleotides: 5. There are 14 residues in the CDR3. CDR1 LNHDA and CDR2 SQIVND come from the germline V gene (reference sequence). The CDR3 DNA reads TGTGCCAGTAGTACGGATCAGGGGGCCGGGGAGCTGTTTTTT. Its translation: CASSTDQGAGELFF.

Many counts were recorded for this clonotype. The V and J genes are TRBV12-3 or TRBV12-4 and TRBJ1-4; no reliable D call. The CDR3 sequence is 14 residues long. The germline V and J ends were trimmed by 5 bases and 6 bases, with 13 bases remaining between them. The CDR3 reads CASSRGTEYEKLFF. CDR3 in DNA: TGTGCCAGCAGTCGCGGTACGGAGTATGAAAAACTGTTTTTT.

The V gene is TRBV9, the J gene TRBJ2-7; 10 bases are shared with TRBD2. Per germline, CDR1 SGDLS and CDR2 YYNGEE. The CDR3 extends over 15 amino acids. V was clipped by 0 bases and J by 4 bases; unmatched bases: 4. CDR3 nucleotide sequence: TGTGCCAGCAGCGTAGCTCCTAGCGGGAGTTACGAGCAGTACTTC. It is translated as CASSVAPSGSYEQYF.

This clonotype was seen ten or more times. The genes are TRBV30 and TRBJ1-3; D gene ambiguous. This CDR3 is built from 15 residues. V shed 0 bases and J shed 0 bases, with 9 bases lying between them. Germline CDR1 reads GTSNPN; CDR2 reads SVGIG (reference sequence). The CDR3 DNA follows: TGTGCCTGGAGTGTAAAGGGATCCTCTGGAAACACCATATATTTT. The encoded protein is CAWSVKGSSGNTIYF.

This chain joins TRBV9 and TRBJ2-1; 9 positions match TRBD2. The CDR3 contains 15 residues. CDR1 and CDR2 (germline): SGDLS, YYNGEE. J lost 10 bases, V lost 0 bases, and 8 bases had no gene match. The CDR3 loop is CASSVVGSGSREQFF. CDR3 coding DNA: TGTGCCAGCAGCGTAGTGGGTAGCGGGAGTCGGGAGCAGTTCTTC.

The chain carries TRBV4-1 and TRBJ1-1, with D unclear. The germline V and J ends were trimmed by 1 base and 6 bases, with 27 bases remaining between them. CDR1 and CDR2 from the germline V gene are MGHRA and YSYEKL. The CDR3 covers 19 residues. The CDR3 loop is CASSQAWLPVRDGWAEAFF. The CDR3, as DNA: TGCGCCAGCAGCCAAGCGTGGTTGCCAGTACGCGACGGGTGGGCTGAAGCTTTCTTT.

This clonotype was seen at least ten times. The V call is TRBV28, the J call TRBJ2-7, with 12 bases identical to TRBD2. This CDR3 has 14 residues. V was clipped by 6 bases and J by 6 bases; unmatched bases: 6. Germline V lookup: CDR1 MDHEN, CDR2 SYDVKM. The CDR3 DNA reads as TGTGCCAGCAGACTGCGACTAGCGGGAGCCGAGCAGTACTTC. Its protein is CASRLRLAGAEQYF.

The sample holds a few counts of this clonotype. The J gene is TRBJ1-5, the V gene TRBV28; 8 bases map to TRBD1. The CDR3 has 15 amino acids. Per the germline V gene, CDR1 is MDHEN and CDR2 is SYDVKM. V gave up 6 bases and J gave up 7 bases; unmatched junction bases: 11. In DNA, the CDR3 is TGTGCCAGCAGGCGAAATGGACAGGGAAAACAGCCCCAGCATTTT. It codes for CASRRNGQGKQPQHF. The full variable domain, in which reference TRBV28 and TRBJ1-5 provide the parts outside the CDR3, is DVKVTQSSRYLVKRTGEKVFLECVQDMDHENMFWYRQDPGLGLRLIYFSYDVKMKEKGDIPEGYSVSREKKERFSLILESASTNQTSMYLCASRRNGQGKQPQHFGDGTRLSIL.

This clonotype was picked up many times. The chain uses TRBV10-3 and TRBJ2-2; 8 bases align to TRBD1. V lost 9 bases and J lost 4; bases outside the gene matches: 7. Germline V lookup: CDR1 ENHRY, CDR2 SYGVKD. The CDR3 extends over 14 amino acids. The CDR3 bases are TGTGCCATTGCCGGACAGGGTTCCACCGGGGAGCTGTTTTTT. This codes for CAIAGQGSTGELFF.

V is TRBV10-1 and J is TRBJ1-2, with 8 nucleotides matching TRBD1. Looked up from germline, CDR1 is WNHNN and CDR2 is SYGVQD (reference sequence). This CDR3 comprises 14 residues. V was pared by 6 bases and J by 8 bases, with 11 bases of the junction left unmatched. Written as DNA, the CDR3 is TGCGCCAGCAGCGCCGGACAGGGACCGGGGGGCTACACCTTC. Translating it yields CASSAGQGPGGYTF.

This clonotype was observed at least ten times. The chain has TRBV27 and TRBJ2-3; 9 bases are a match to TRBD1. Germline CDR1 is MNHEY and CDR2 is SMNVEV (reference sequence). Losses at the gene ends were 6 bases for V and 6 bases for J; bases not matched to a gene: 7. This CDR3 spans 14 amino acids. CDR3: CASSRDRERDTQYF. The DNA for the CDR3 is TGTGCCAGCAGCCGGGACAGGGAAAGGGATACGCAGTATTTT.

This clonotype was counted ten times or more. This chain uses TRBV2 with TRBJ1-4, with 9 nucleotides matching TRBD1. The CDR3 runs 16 residues. J was trimmed by 3 bases and V by 5 bases; bases with no gene match: 7. CDR1 and CDR2 from the germline V gene are SNHLY and FYNNEI. For the CDR3, the DNA is TGTGCCAGCAGTCCCCAGGGACAGGGCCCTAATGAAAAACTGTTTTTT. Amino acid sequence: CASSPQGQGPNEKLFF.

The CDR3 DNA reads TGTGCCATCAGTGGGTTAGCGGGAGGCTCCTACAATGAGCAGTTCTTC. Protein product: CAISGLAGGSYNEQFF. The chain couples TRBV10-3 to TRBJ2-1; 10 positions agree with TRBD2. V dropped 4 bases and J dropped 0; count of bases not matched to a gene: 3. In germline, CDR1 is ENHRY, CDR2 SYGVKD. The CDR3 length is 16 residues.